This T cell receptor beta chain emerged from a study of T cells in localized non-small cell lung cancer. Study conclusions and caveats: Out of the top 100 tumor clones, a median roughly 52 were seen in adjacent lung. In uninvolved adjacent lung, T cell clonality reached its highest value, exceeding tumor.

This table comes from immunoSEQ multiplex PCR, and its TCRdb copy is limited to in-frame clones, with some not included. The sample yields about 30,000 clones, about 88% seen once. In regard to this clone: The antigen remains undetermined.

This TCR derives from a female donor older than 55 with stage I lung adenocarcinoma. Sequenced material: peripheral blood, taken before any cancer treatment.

The CDR3 region has the DNA TGTGCCAGCAGCTCTGTTCGCCTGGATACGCAGTATTTT. It specifies CASSSVRLDTQYF. The V gene is TRBV7-2, the J gene TRBJ2-3; D is undetermined. The germline gives CDR1 SGHTA, CDR2 FQGNSA. Trimming took 4 bases from V and 6 from J, leaving 11 bases between them. The CDR3 extends over 13 amino acids. Full variable domain (missing parts from reference TRBV7-2 and TRBJ2-3): GAGVSQSPSNKVTEKGKDVELRCDPISGHTALYWYRQSLGQGLEFLIYFQGNSAPDKSGLPSDRFSAERTGGSVSTLTIQRTQQEDSAVYLCASSSVRLDTQYFGPGTRLTVL.